This TCR beta chain was retrieved from a study of regulatory T cells in long-lasting Graves disease listed by TCRdb under 2021. As for the study more broadly: Patients with newly diagnosed Graves' disease had been on antithyroid drugs for under 3 months. The study took place in China and was registered as a clinical trial. Peripheral blood TCR sequencing and RNA sequencing compared persistent Graves' disease patients with newly diagnosed Graves' disease patients. A total of about 33 samples underwent TCR sequencing, from around 13 patients with persistent Graves' disease and some 20 patients with newly diagnosed Graves' disease. General findings and caveats noted by the study authors: Only the TCR beta chain was sequenced and analyzed. Persistent Graves' disease patients showed lower TCR Shannon entropy and fewer highly expanded clones than newly diagnosed patients, suggesting clonal expansion. Peripheral blood alone was examined, since thyroid tissue, which constituted the primary lesion, could not be accessed. The authors noted that the small sample size was a limitation that may lower accuracy. Patients with persistent disease shared more public clonotypes (about 2,900) than newly diagnosed patients did (around 930).

In light of the paper, this sample's time point label describes: newly diagnosed GD, antithyroid drugs for less than 3 months. For both TCR sequencing and RNA sequencing, RNA was extracted from PBMCs in TRIzol. Graves' disease was diagnosed according to American Thyroid Association guidelines. Patients were recruited from an endocrinology department in Xi'an, China. From each patient, approximately 10 milliliters of peripheral blood was collected into an EDTA anticoagulant tube. PBMCs were isolated by Ficoll Paque Plus density gradient separation without further T cell sorting. RNA quality was checked with an Agilent 2100 Bioanalyzer and agarose gel, and concentration with a NanoDrop 2000. On this clonotype itself: Its specific antigen is unknown. Base quality data are lacking; no much larger clone is found one base away.

The library was produced with multiplex PCR. TCRdb records Illumina HiSeq 4000 as the sequencer. iRepertoire HTBI primers and Arm-PCR amplification of CDR3 regions were used to construct TCR beta libraries. Before sequencing, the PCR products went through gel purification. The source study handled its data this way. Across samples, approximately 68 TRBV and 15 or so TRBJ segments were identified and used for gene usage analysis of CDR3 amino acid clonotypes. COPE and FqMerger were used to merge the filtered high-quality paired reads into contigs. BLAST was used to align contigs to IMGT TRBV, TRBD and TRBJ reference genes, and CDR3 was defined according to IMGT. Any clonotype with a frequency above 0.1% was classified as a highly expanded clone. Repertoire diversity was measured by Shannon entropy, and V-J evenness by the Gini coefficient. Public clonotypes were defined as clonotypes shared by more than one individual. TCRdb handled the public reads itself, with Q25 trimming in fastp and clone calling in MiXCR, and kept productive beta chains. Every entry covers one CDR3 protein and lists the most common genes and DNA from its rows. The V and J calls shown here were made by TCRdb, not taken from the authors' results. This sample holds 500,000 or so distinct CDR3 sequences; 15% to 20% were observed only once. 12% of the sample goes to the ten largest clones.

These data also featured in a second study, about T cells in Graves' hyperthyroidism and ophthalmopathy. The second study also describes: A patient counted as having stable Graves' hyperthyroidism if no progression to ophthalmopathy occurred over 18 months of follow-up. The hyperthyroidism patients were between 18 and 65 years old and newly diagnosed, with a disease duration of less than 2 months. The study excluded patients with uncontrolled infections, other autoimmune diseases, pregnancy or lactation. Clinical symptoms, serum thyroxine and TRAb, thyroid ultrasound, and orbital computed tomography formed the basis for the diagnoses. The TCR CDR3 was subjected to a first round of RT-PCR using the HTBI primer set and the Qiagen OneStep RT-PCR kit. Most expanded thyroid clonotypes (frequency above 0.001) were also found in blood, which suggests that blood repertoires may mirror thyroid immune responses. A 13 V-J signature model separated ophthalmopathy from stable hyperthyroidism, with roughly 88% sensitivity and 81% to 83% specificity in cross-validation and 80%/75% in testing. In validation, progression to ophthalmopathy was predicted by the model with more than 65% sensitivity and 72% to 80% specificity, a median of 6.5 months before onset. TCR V-J signatures able to tell the groups apart were searched for in a discovery cohort of approximately 95 patients, of whom around 42 had Graves' ophthalmopathy and 55 to 60 had stable Graves' hyperthyroidism. Prospective prediction of ophthalmopathy was tested in an independent validation cohort of 18 to 20 hyperthyroidism patients and some 17 patients who later progressed to ophthalmopathy. The 75 to 100 discovery patients were divided at random into training and test sets in a 7:3 ratio. Thyroid tissue and blood T-cell repertoires from about 6 Graves' hyperthyroidism patients were also compared in the study. After blood sampling, hyperthyroidism patients were treated with methimazole at a starting dose of 30 mg daily, and ophthalmopathy patients were treated with high-dose intravenous methylprednisolone. A second multiplex PCR round built the libraries, followed by size selection and purification. The libraries were sequenced on an Illumina HiSeq2000 using paired-end 100 bp reads. SOAPnuke was used to process the raw data, removing reads that contained adapters or uncalled bases, had a mean Phred below 15, or lacked an exact match to the constant primer or identifier. COPE v1.2.5 was used to merge high-quality paired reads, and clonotypes were defined as unique nucleotide sequences. MiTCR v1.1 was used to align the clonotypes against IMGT TRBV, TRBD and TRBJ reference segments. The analysis included only V-J combinations with a frequency above 0.0001, which together covered around 99% of the repertoires. A TCS score was defined as the ratio between F50 (clonal expansion) and ExV (chaos), using BLOSUM62-based TCRdist between CDR3 peptides within each V-J. Welch's t-statistics and random forest reduced 450 to 600 V-J features to 10 to 15, which were used in a naive Bayes classifier (R e1071). Sample size was not statistically predetermined, and blinding of investigators to group allocation was not performed. The paper describes TCR Vbeta CDR3 sequencing of 140 or so peripheral blood samples, made up of fewer than 50 ophthalmopathy patients, roughly 75 hyperthyroidism patients and 17 progressor patients.

This TCR came from a man aged 40-55 years with Graves disease. Donor details come from another sample of the same person, matched by shared clones. The sample was peripheral blood mononuclear cells (PBMCs), taken at new diagnosis, from a patient treated with antithyroid drugs.

The CDR3: CAWSRTTYTYNEQFF. The DNA sequence is TGTGCCTGGAGTCGGACTACTTATACCTACAATGAGCAGTTCTTC. The chain is assembled from TRBV30 and TRBJ2-1; D gene: possibly TRBD2, on 6 matching bases. V loses 2 bases, J loses 2 bases, and the germline ends lie 13 bases apart. The CDR3, from cysteine to phenylalanine, totals 15 residues. The read is trimmed to its CDR3 DNA, 45 bases read in frame from base 1. From a lookup of the germline V gene (reference sequence), CDR1 and CDR2 are GTSNPN and SVGIG.